This is a list of T cell receptor beta chains from one sample in a study of shared clonotypes between healthy human individuals. Assay used: immunoSEQ multiplex PCR; TCRdb lists only in-frame clones, some missing. In the table there are roughly 1,800,000 clones, approximately 94% of which are singletons. Sequencing used naive CD8+ T cells sorted from blood. The receptors shown here come from a man aged 18 to 29 in good health. Each CDR3 is given without its conserved first and last residue. Each record gives: V gene, clone size, CDR3 length, CDR3 protein. Some rows have no size entry. The others give once, few or many, or a class for an expanded clone.

TRBV5-6 - 13 ASRPPGQGDYEQY
TRBV27 - 13 ASSYTGHSTDTQY
TRBV2 once 12 ASSEGQVHNEQF
TRBV9 - 13 ASSVVGKDTGELF
TRBV7-2 - 13 ASTYLRSGYNEQF
TRBV11-2 - 12 ASSPGGGYYGYT
TRBV7-9 - 11 ASSTGPWDEQF
TRBV25-1 - 13 ASRDRVSGANVLT
TRBV6-5 - 10 ASSYSSETQY
TRBV5-6 once 13 ASSYVGQGNHEQY
TRBV4-1 - 11 ASSSHTEYEQY
TRBV11-2 - 12 ASSLGGGEVEQY
TRBV15 - 14 ATSEAGTGGLNEQF
TRBV7-9 - 12 ASTHPASADTQY
TRBV6-5 - 14 ASSSSSGTKMTPLH
TRBV7-9 - 13 ASSNQGVLNYGYT
TRBV13 once 11 ASSERGKVEQY
TRBV4-1 few 13 ASSHPSPGGYGYT
TRBV10-3 - 14 AISESPAGGSNEQF
TRBV5-4 - 12 ASSSSIMGETQY
TRBV6-5 - 11 ASRDGQFHEQY
TRBV6-1 - 10 ASSDSPQPQH
TRBV9 - 11 ASSVGGGETQY
TRBV4-1 - 15 ASSQDIETGVFGEQY
TRBV4-1 - 14 ASSQVSGDTNYEQY
TRBV27 - 12 ASSLQGSSYEQY
TRBV5-4 - 15 ASSLGGTGGEGYGYT
TRBV11-2 - 15 ASSDGGRGDPYNEQF
TRBV7-8 - 9 ASSLDDEQY
TRBV19 - 12 ASMNLPSNYGYT
TRBV6-6 - 11 ASSPKLYNEQF
TRBV6-5 - 11 ASSPGEGREAF
TRBV6-4 - 13 ASSDSAGARTEAF
TRBV28 once 11 ASSASHSYEQY
TRBV19 - 13 ASSPTSGSMYEQY
TRBV6-6 - 12 ASSPGLGGTEAF
TRBV30 - 10 AWSPGGHEQY
TRBV9 - 12 ASSVYQSQETQY
TRBV4-1 - 16 ASSQLMTGGGLQETQY
TRBV7-9 - 15 ASSLRGTLDSYNEQF
TRBV6-6 - 12 ASSYVTMNTEAF
TRBV6-1 - 12 ASSEAGSSYEQY
TRBV6-1 - 15 ASSDRDVPSGANVLT
TRBV2 - 13 ASSDLQGISYEQY
TRBV4-3 - 12 ASSTGTGLGSAF
TRBV30 few 11 AWSVQANSPLH
TRBV9 - 13 ASSATQGGETEAF
TRBV9 - 11 ASAAGGGTEAF